The text below deals with one TCR beta chain. Its antigen is undetermined. Assay execution took place at the deep level. Clones were sequenced by immunoSEQ multiplex PCR, and TCRdb holds only the in-frame ones, with some missing. Among about 1.9 million clones listed, 85% to 95% were seen once. The entry originates in a study of shared clonotypes between healthy human individuals. The CDR3 covers 13 residues. Germline CDR1 is GTSNPN and CDR2 is SVGIG (reference sequence). V lost 3 bases to trimming and J lost 4 bases, with 12 bases between them. Study-level points and caveats: Non-shared clonotypes had lower generation probabilities than those shared by all four donors.

Naive CD8 cells, CD45RO-negative and positively selected for CCR7, excluded terminally differentiated effector memory CD45RA+ cells. The receptor was derived from a man between 18 and 29 years old in good health. Some clones in this sample may be carry-over from other donors' samples. Sequences were obtained from naive CD8+ T cells from PBMCs. This sequence joins TRBV30 and TRBJ1-2; D remains unclear. In DNA, the CDR3 is TGTGCCTGGAGACCATGGGGTTCCTATGGCTACACCTTC. It translates to CAWRPWGSYGYTF.